The 10 T cell receptor beta chains below come from one sample, sequenced in a study of beta chain features in type 1 diabetes. The study's findings and limits: Type 1 diabetes patients showed a moderate but significant shortening of TCRB CDR3s in all four CD4+ subsets.

Their specific antigens are unknown. The sequenced template was cDNA made from the entire isolated RNA. The table came from immunoSEQ multiplex PCR; TCRdb's copy has only in-frame clones and leaves some out. The table lists under 350,000 clones, about 24% of them singletons. The sample consisted of naive CD4+ T cells from blood. The receptors originated from a woman under 40 with type 1 diabetes.

This clone occurred a few times. The rearrangement uses TRBV23-1 and TRBJ1-4; 9 nucleotides match TRBD1. TRBV23-1 is an ORF; its function is uncertain. This CDR3 comprises 17 residues. Losses at the gene ends were 4 bases for V and 8 bases for J; bases not matched to a gene: 14. CDR3 protein: CASSRRGPGQGNEKLFF. CDR3 DNA sequence: TGCGCCAGCAGTCGGAGGGGGCCGGGACAGGGTAACGAAAAACTGTTTTTT.

V usage is TRBV4-1 and J usage is TRBJ2-3; D is ambiguous. This CDR3 is built from 15 residues. CDR1 MGHRA and CDR2 YSYEKL come from the germline V gene. V gave up 1 base and J gave up 4 bases, with 12 bases separating them. This chain's CDR3 is CASSQVAVAPDTQYF. The CDR3, as DNA: TGCGCCAGCAGCCAAGTAGCCGTCGCCCCAGATACGCAGTATTTT.

This clone has just a few counts. V usage is TRBV30 and J usage is TRBJ2-7, with D unresolved. Trimming pared 5 bases from V and 3 bases from J, leaving 11 bases between. CDR1 GTSNPN and CDR2 SVGIG come from the germline V gene (reference sequence). The CDR3 sequence is 12 residues long. CDR3 loop: CAWENQIYEQYF. The CDR3 coding sequence is TGTGCCTGGGAGAACCAAATCTACGAGCAGTACTTC. The variable domain in full, completed from reference TRBV30 and TRBJ2-7, reads SQTIHQWPATLVQPVGSPLSLECTVEGTSNPNLYWYRQAAGRGLQLLFYSVGIGQISSEVPQNLSASRPQDRQFILSSKKLLLSDSGFYLCAWENQIYEQYFGPGTRLTVT.

To note about this clone: A read error may produce the germline difference seen at one junction end. This chain connects TRBV27 to TRBJ2-3; 9 bases line up with TRBD1. The CDR3 runs to 14 residues. Germline CDR1 reads MNHEY; CDR2 reads SMNVEV (reference sequence). This chain's CDR3 is CASSRRQGEIRSLF. CDR3 DNA sequence: TGTGCCAGCAGTCGGAGACAGGGGGAGATACGCAGCCTTTTT.

The chain couples TRBV6-5 to TRBJ2-5; TRBD1 might be the D (5 bases). The germline CDR1 and CDR2 sequences are MNHEY and SVGAGI. Trimming shortened V by 7 bases and J by 4 bases, and 13 bases separated the two germline ends. The CDR3 length is 13 residues. CDR3 sequence (DNA): TGTGCCAGCACCTCCCCAGGGCCAGAGACCCAGTACTTC. Translating it yields CASTSPGPETQYF.

The genes are TRBV18 and TRBJ2-1, with 7 bases aligning to TRBD2. The CDR3 covers 14 residues. Per germline, CDR1 KGHSH and CDR2 LQKENI. V lost 2 bases and J lost 8; bases outside the gene matches: 6. The CDR3 nucleotides are TGTGCCAGCTCACCAGGGTCGGGAGGTGATGAGCAGTTCTTC. Translated: CASSPGSGGDEQFF.

The chain joins TRBV28 to TRBJ2-7; 7 nucleotides match TRBD1. This CDR3 spans 13 amino acids. The trim removed 6 bases at V and 2 bases at J, leaving 4 bases unmatched. CDR1 is MDHEN, CDR2 SYDVKM, per germline. This CDR3 reads CASRDGQAYEQYF. CDR3 coding DNA: TGTGCCAGCAGAGACGGACAGGCCTACGAGCAGTACTTC.

This rearrangement joins TRBV5-1 to TRBJ2-1; D gene uncertain. V shed 0 bases and J shed 0 bases, with 7 bases lying between them. Per germline, CDR1 SGHRS and CDR2 YFSETQ. CDR3 size: 15 residues. CDR3: CASSLEASSYNEQFF. Here the CDR3 DNA reads TGCGCCAGCAGCTTGGAAGCGAGCTCCTACAATGAGCAGTTCTTC.

This rearrangement joins TRBV25-1 to TRBJ1-2; D is possibly TRBD1 (6 bases). The CDR3 has 14 amino acids. Per the germline V gene, CDR1 is MGHDK and CDR2 is SYGVNS. V was clipped by 4 bases and J by 3 bases, with 12 bases between them. DNA for the CDR3: TGTGCCAGCAGTGTGTCCCCAGGGGACTATGGCTACACCTTC. Protein: CASSVSPGDYGYTF.

The V gene is TRBV5-1, the J gene TRBJ2-6, with 9 bases identical to TRBD1. The germline V gene has CDR1 SGHRS and CDR2 YFSETQ. CDR3 length equals 17 residues. J gave up 0 bases and V 3 bases, and 4 bases lay outside the gene matches. The CDR3, as DNA: TGCGCCAGCAGCTCGGGACAGGGAGGCTCTGGGGCCAACGTCCTGACTTTC. It translates to CASSSGQGGSGANVLTF.